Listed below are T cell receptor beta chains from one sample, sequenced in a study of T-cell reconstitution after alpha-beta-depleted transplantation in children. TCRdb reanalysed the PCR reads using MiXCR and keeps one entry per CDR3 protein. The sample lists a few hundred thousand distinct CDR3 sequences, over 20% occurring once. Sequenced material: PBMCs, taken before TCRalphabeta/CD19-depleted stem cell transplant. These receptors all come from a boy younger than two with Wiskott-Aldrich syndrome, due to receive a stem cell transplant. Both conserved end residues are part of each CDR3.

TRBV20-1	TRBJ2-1	CSARDRVGYNEQFF
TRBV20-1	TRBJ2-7	CSARPRTSGAYEQYF
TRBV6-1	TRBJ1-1	CASKFEQGNTEAFF
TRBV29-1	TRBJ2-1	CSVVFSLLISYNEQFF
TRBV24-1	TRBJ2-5	CATSDRREGQETQYF
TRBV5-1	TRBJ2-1	CASSPTSGSFNEQFF
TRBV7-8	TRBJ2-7	CASSHRPYEQYF
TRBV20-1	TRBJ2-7	CSAGTSDYEQYF
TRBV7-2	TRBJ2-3	CASSLAVMSTDTQYF
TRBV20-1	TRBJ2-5	CSARDRRGRETQYF
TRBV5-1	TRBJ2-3	CASSLRWGLAGGRYTQYF
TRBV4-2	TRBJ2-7	CASSQDVNSGYEQYF
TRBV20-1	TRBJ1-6	CSARTGLSSYNSPLHF
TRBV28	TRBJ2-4	CASSFLTGTGGENIQYF
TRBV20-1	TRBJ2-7	CSGRTSGTYEQYF
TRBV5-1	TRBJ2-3	CASSPTITDTQYF
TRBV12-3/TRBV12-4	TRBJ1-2	CASNSGTGGGYTF
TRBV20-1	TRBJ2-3	CSARGGTGGLDTQYF
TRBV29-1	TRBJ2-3	CSVDRGRAWVDTQYF
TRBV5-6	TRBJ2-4	CASSLELAHIQYF
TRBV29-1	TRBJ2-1	CSVPDRAGVNEQFF
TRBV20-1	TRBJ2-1	CSASVRARALYNEQFF
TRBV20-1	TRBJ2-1	CSAEIRSGNYNEQFF
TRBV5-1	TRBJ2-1	CASSPGTGGNEQFF